This passage covers 20 T cell receptor beta chains from one sample sequenced in a study of cytomegalovirus exposure and HLA in healthy donors. The PCR used 60 Vbeta and 13 Jbeta primers. TCRdb's table, derived via immunoSEQ multiplex PCR, lists solely in-frame clones and lacks some. The data hold 150,000 or so clones, with roughly 80% observed a single time. Sequenced sample: PBMCs. The receptors were sampled from a woman aged 40 to 50 in good health and CMV-seronegative.

This CDR3 reads CASSYPGTGVYEAFF. CDR3 DNA sequence: TGTGCCAGCAGTTACCCAGGGACAGGGGTTTATGAAGCTTTCTTT. V gene TRBV6-5 combines with J gene TRBJ1-1; TRBD1 matches at 10 bases. The CDR3 length is 15 residues. The V gene end was trimmed by 2 bases and the J gene end by 7 bases; junction bases not matched to a gene: 7. Germline CDR1 and CDR2: MNHEY and SVGAGI.

The chain couples TRBV5-1 to TRBJ2-2; 11 bases are shared with TRBD2. After removal of 4 bases from V and 4 bases from J, the junction contained 3 bases not matched to a gene. The V gene's germline CDR1 is SGHRS and CDR2 YFSETQ. This CDR3 has 15 residues. CDR3 amino acids: CASSAGTSGTGELFF. The CDR3 nucleotides read TGCGCCAGCAGCGCCGGGACTAGCGGCACCGGGGAGCTGTTTTTT.

The CDR3 is CASSLEQGLYNEQFF. In DNA, the CDR3 is TGCGCCAGCAGCTTGGAACAGGGGCTTTACAATGAGCAGTTCTTC. The chain employs TRBV5-1 and TRBJ2-1; 7 bases match TRBD1. The CDR3 has 15 residues. Germline assignment: CDR1 SGHRS and CDR2 YFSETQ. The trim removed 0 bases at V and 4 bases at J, leaving 4 bases unmatched.

Worth noting for this clone: Germline and junction disagree at one end, which may indicate a read error. The J gene is TRBJ2-6, the V gene TRBV29-1; tentative D call: TRBD1 (5 bases). This CDR3 region has 14 residues. The germline gives CDR1 SQVTM, CDR2 ANQGSEA. This CDR3 reads CSVRGQSGANGLTF. Written as DNA, the CDR3 is TGCAGCGTCCGAGGACAATCTGGGGCCAACGGCCTGACTTTC.

V gene TRBV9 combines with J gene TRBJ2-7, with D perhaps TRBD2 (7 bases). The V and J ends lost 6 bases and 0 bases respectively, with 19 bases between them. Germline V gene lookup returns CDR1 SGDLS and CDR2 YYNGEE. The CDR3 loop spans 16 amino acids. The CDR3 reads CASNEGGGGPSYEQYF. The CDR3, as DNA: TGTGCCAGCAACGAGGGGGGAGGGGGTCCCTCCTACGAGCAGTACTTC.

This clone occurred once. This chain connects TRBV18 to TRBJ1-5; D possibly corresponds to TRBD1 (6 bases). Germline-derived CDR1 and CDR2 are KGHSH and LQKENI. The CDR3 length is 15 residues. With 2 bases removed from V and 0 bases from J, the gap between germline ends came to 8 bases. The CDR3 DNA reads TGTGCCAGCTCACCAGAGACAGGTAGCAATCAGCCCCAGCATTTT. Translated: CASSPETGSNQPQHF. The whole variable domain, remainder taken from reference TRBV18 and TRBJ1-5, is NAGVMQNPRHLVRRRGQEARLRCSPMKGHSHVYWYRQLPEEGLKFMVYLQKENIIDESGMPKERFSAEFPKEGPSILRIQQVVRGDSAAYFCASSPETGSNQPQHFGDGTRLSIL.

This chain links TRBV7-2 with TRBJ2-5; 9 bases align to TRBD2. J gave up 2 bases and V 4 bases, and 8 bases lay outside the gene matches. The CDR3 is 16 residues long. Germline CDR1 is SGHTA and CDR2 is FQGNSA. DNA for the CDR3: TGTGCCAGCAGCTCAGGGCTGGCGGGAGGGCAAGAGACCCAGTACTTC. Protein product: CASSSGLAGGQETQYF.

This clone was seen a few times. J is TRBJ1-1 and V is TRBV4-3; D not certain. This CDR3 is 13 amino acids long. The V end lost 2 bases, the J end lost 5 bases, and 9 bases lay between the germline ends. Germline V gene sequence: CDR1 LGHNA, CDR2 YSLEER. The CDR3 sequence is CASSQTRGTEAFF. The CDR3 bases are TGCGCCAGCAGCCAAACTCGGGGAACTGAAGCTTTCTTT.

The V call is TRBV10-3, the J call TRBJ1-4; no definite D call. The CDR3 has 17 residues. Trimming took off 2 bases at V and 3 bases at J, with 16 bases between the two ends. Germline-derived CDR1 and CDR2 are ENHRY and SYGVKD. The CDR3 DNA follows: TGTGCCATCAGTGAGGACGCCAGAGCGAGGGCTAATGAAAAACTGTTTTTT. The encoded protein is CAISEDARARANEKLFF.

The chain carries TRBV5-8 and TRBJ2-2; D perhaps matches TRBD1 (6 bases). Germline-derived CDR1 and CDR2 are SGHTS and YDEGEE. The CDR3 extends over 17 amino acids. V lost 4 bases and J lost 0, with 16 bases in between. This CDR3 is CASSVPRDTANTGELFF. The CDR3 DNA is TGTGCCAGCAGCGTTCCCCGGGACACCGCGAACACCGGGGAGCTGTTTTTT.

This clone showed up just once. This chain uses TRBV7-2 with TRBJ1-2; tentative D call: TRBD1 (6 bases). From germline, CDR1 is SGHTA and CDR2 FQGNSA. This CDR3 has 13 residues. V was cut by 5 bases and J by 4 bases, with 11 bases left in between. For the CDR3, the DNA is TGTGCCAGCAGCCCAAGGACAGCCTATGGCTACACCTTC. Its protein is CASSPRTAYGYTF.

The rearrangement links TRBV2 to TRBJ1-1, with no clear D. Germline CDR1 is SNHLY and CDR2 is FYNNEI. The V end was cut by 10 bases, the J end by 3 bases, with 9 bases between. This CDR3 has 11 amino acids. CDR3 amino acids: CANREYTEAFF. In nucleotides, the CDR3 is TGTGCCAACCGGGAATACACTGAAGCTTTCTTT.

The rearrangement links TRBV7-2 to TRBJ2-5, with 7 bases matching TRBD1. Unmatched junction bases numbered 10, after V lost 6 bases and J lost 3 bases. This CDR3 has 15 residues. CDR1 SGHTA and CDR2 FQGNSA come from the germline V gene. The CDR3 DNA sequence: TGTGCCAGCAGGTACAGGGGATTTGGGGAAGAGACCCAGTACTTC. Its translation is CASRYRGFGEETQYF.

This chain uses TRBV7-3 with TRBJ2-1, with 8 positions matching TRBD2. The germline V gene has CDR1 SGHTA and CDR2 FQGTGA. CDR3 length: 15 amino acids. The V segment lost 6 bases and the J segment 1 base; nucleotides outside the gene matches: 5. The CDR3 DNA reads TGTGCCAGCAGTCCCGGGGGGGCTTCCTACAATGAGCAGTTCTTC. Its protein is CASSPGGASYNEQFF.

The rearrangement uses TRBV27 and TRBJ2-6; D is ambiguous. The V gene's germline CDR1 is MNHEY and CDR2 SMNVEV (reference sequence). Deletions cut 7 bases from V and 3 bases from J, with 10 bases between. The CDR3 contains 14 residues. CDR3: CASNLGFGANVLTF. CDR3 DNA: TGTGCCAGCAACTTGGGCTTTGGGGCCAACGTCCTGACTTTC.

V is TRBV7-9 and J is TRBJ2-5, with 10 bases fitting TRBD2. CDR1 is SEHNR and CDR2 is FQNEAQ in the germline V gene (reference sequence). The CDR3 loop spans 14 amino acids. Trimming at V came to 5 bases and at J to 7 bases, leaving 7 bases not matched to a gene. CDR3: CASSLSSGGWTQYF. CDR3 nucleotide sequence: TGTGCCAGCAGCCTCTCTAGCGGGGGATGGACCCAGTACTTC. Full variable domain (missing parts from reference TRBV7-9 and TRBJ2-5): DTGVSQNPRHKITKRGQNVTFRCDPISEHNRLYWYRQTLGQGPEFLTYFQNEAQLEKSRLLSDRFSAERPKGSFSTLEIQRTEQGDSAMYLCASSLSSGGWTQYFGPGTRLLVL.

The rearrangement links TRBV9 to TRBJ2-1, with 9 bases fitting TRBD1. This CDR3 contains 15 residues. After removal of 3 bases from V and 6 bases from J, the junction contained 7 bases not matched to a gene. Germline values: CDR1 SGDLS, CDR2 YYNGEE. CDR3 region: CASSARQGESNEQFF. The CDR3 coding sequence is TGTGCCAGCAGCGCCCGACAGGGGGAAAGCAATGAGCAGTTCTTC.

The V and J genes are TRBV5-1 and TRBJ2-2; 7 positions match TRBD1. Germline V gene lookup returns CDR1 SGHRS and CDR2 YFSETQ. After removal of 1 base from V and 3 bases from J, the junction contained 9 bases not matched to a gene. The CDR3 is 17 residues long. The CDR3 loop reads CASSLIPGTADTGELFF. The CDR3 DNA is TGCGCCAGCAGCTTGATTCCCGGGACAGCAGACACCGGGGAGCTGTTTTTT.

The V call is TRBV5-4, the J call TRBJ1-2, with 9 bases identical to TRBD1. Germline V gene data show CDR1 as SGHNT and CDR2 as YYREEE (reference sequence). J gave up 1 base and V 4 bases, and 5 bases lay outside the gene matches. This CDR3 is built from 15 residues. CDR3 nucleotides: TGTGCCAGCAGCCTCCAGGACAGGGGTAACTATGGCTACACCTTC. Protein sequence: CASSLQDRGNYGYTF. The entire variable domain, with the rest obtained from reference TRBV5-4 and TRBJ1-2, is as follows: ETGVTQSPTHLIKTRGQQVTLRCSSQSGHNTVSWYQQALGQGPQFIFQYYREEENGRGNFPPRFSGLQFPNYSSELNVNALELDDSALYLCASSLQDRGNYGYTFGSGTRLTVV.

The rearrangement links TRBV19 to TRBJ1-5; TRBD1 matches at 8 bases. The trim removed 5 bases at V and 6 bases at J, leaving 12 bases unmatched. Germline V lookup: CDR1 LNHDA, CDR2 SQIVND (reference sequence). The CDR3 covers 16 residues. CDR3 nucleotide sequence: TGTGCCAGTAGTCCCGGACAGGGTACGCGTAGTCAGCCCCAGCATTTT. Translation: CASSPGQGTRSQPQHF. Together with reference TRBV19 and TRBJ1-5, the CDR3 gives the full variable domain: DGGITQSPKYLFRKEGQNVTLSCEQNLNHDAMYWYRQDPGQGLRLIYYSQIVNDFQKGDIAEGYSVSREKKESFPLTVTSAQKNPTAFYLCASSPGQGTRSQPQHFGDGTRLSIL.